This TCR beta chain was sequenced during a study of blood T cell repertoires in COVID-19. Study-wide background: Italy, Spain and the United States were the sources of the convalescent and acute COVID-19 samples. The analysed material was cDNA or gDNA that came from T cells, B-cell-depleted T cells, or PBMCs.

Profiled with immunoSEQ multiplex PCR; TCRdb holds only in-frame clones, not every one. In the table there are 270,000 or so clones, roughly 84% of which are singletons. The germline V gene encodes CDR1 SNHLY and CDR2 FYNNEI. The CDR3 has 11 residues. Trimming took off 8 bases at V and 0 bases at J, with 2 bases between the two ends. This clone was counted many times. Sequenced material: peripheral blood. The sequence was collected from a human donor in a cohort sampled during active COVID-19. The chain couples TRBV2 to TRBJ1-3; unclear D gene. CDR3 DNA: TGTGCCAGCCTCTCTGGAAACACCATATATTTT. Translated, it gives CASLSGNTIYF.